This TCR beta chain originates from a study of blood T cell repertoires in COVID-19. The junction had 6 bases not matched to a gene; V was cut back by 0 bases and J by 2 bases. The CDR3 has 16 amino acids. Looked up from germline, CDR1 is SGHDT and CDR2 is YYEEEE. The repertoire was sequenced with immunoSEQ multiplex PCR; TCRdb's copy has only in-frame clones and lacks some. The table includes a few hundred thousand clones, roughly nine tenths detected once. The chain employs TRBV5-6 and TRBJ2-7; TRBD2 agrees at 9 bases. This TCR was sampled from a woman aged 35 to 49 who had recovered from COVID-19. The sample was peripheral blood. In DNA, the CDR3 is TGTGCCAGCAGCTTGGGACTAGCGGAGTTCGCCTACGAGCAGTACGTC. This gives the protein CASSLGLAEFAYEQYV.